This entry features one T cell receptor beta chain sequence. Its antigen is still unknown. These data originate in a study of identical twins. TCRdb re-derived calls from the 5' RACE reads in MiXCR, one entry per CDR3 protein. The profile shows about 210,000 distinct CDR3 sequences, approximately 9% of them singletons. Healthy Caucasian individuals made up all the donors. Per the germline V gene, CDR1 is MNHNS and CDR2 is SASEGT. This CDR3 is 15 amino acids long. V was trimmed by 6 bases and J by 8 bases, leaving 22 bases between them. Overall study results and limits: The same donors were not followed; conclusions instead depended on cross-sectional statistical analysis. With beta out-of-frame sequences, excess sharing by twins was weaker. Modelling underestimated the level of out-of-frame TCR alpha sharing observed in monozygotic twins.

The V gene is TRBV6-1, the J gene TRBJ1-2; D is unresolved. This clonotype was obtained from a young woman in good health. Sequencing input: memory (CD45RO+) T cells sorted from blood. This CDR3 is CASSTRIREAGGYTF. In nucleotides, the CDR3 is TGTGCCAGCAGCACCCGCATTAGGGAGGCGGGCGGCTACACCTTC.